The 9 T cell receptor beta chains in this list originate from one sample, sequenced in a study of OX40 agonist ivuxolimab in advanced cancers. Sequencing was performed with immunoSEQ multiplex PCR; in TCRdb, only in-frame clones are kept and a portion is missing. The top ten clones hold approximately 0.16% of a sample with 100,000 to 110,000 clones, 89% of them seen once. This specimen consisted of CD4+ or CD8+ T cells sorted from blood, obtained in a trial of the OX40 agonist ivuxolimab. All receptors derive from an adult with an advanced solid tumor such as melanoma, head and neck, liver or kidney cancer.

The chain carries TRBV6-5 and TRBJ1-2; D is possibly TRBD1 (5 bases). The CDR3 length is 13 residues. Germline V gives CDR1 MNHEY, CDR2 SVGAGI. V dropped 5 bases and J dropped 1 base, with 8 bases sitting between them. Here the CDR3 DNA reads TGTGCCAGCAGTCCCAGGGTTAACTATGGCTACACCTTC. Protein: CASSPRVNYGYTF.

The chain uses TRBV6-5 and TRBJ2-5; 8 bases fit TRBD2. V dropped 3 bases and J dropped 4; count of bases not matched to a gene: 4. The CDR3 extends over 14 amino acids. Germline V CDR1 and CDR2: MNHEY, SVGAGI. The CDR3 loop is CASSYAGGRETQYF. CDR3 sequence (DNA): TGTGCCAGCAGTTATGCGGGGGGACGAGAGACCCAGTACTTC.

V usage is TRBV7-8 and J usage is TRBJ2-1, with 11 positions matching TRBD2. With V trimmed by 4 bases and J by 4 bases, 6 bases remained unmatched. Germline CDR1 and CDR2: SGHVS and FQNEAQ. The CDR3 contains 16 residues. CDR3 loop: CASSSTSGTKYNEQFF. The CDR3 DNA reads TGTGCCAGCAGCTCGACTAGCGGGACAAAGTACAATGAGCAGTTCTTC.

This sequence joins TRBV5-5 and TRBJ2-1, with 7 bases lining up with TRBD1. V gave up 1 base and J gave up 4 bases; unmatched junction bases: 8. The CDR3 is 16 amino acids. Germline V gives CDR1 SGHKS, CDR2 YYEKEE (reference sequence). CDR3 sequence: CASSLKGTEVYNEQFF. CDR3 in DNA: TGTGCCAGCAGCTTGAAAGGGACAGAAGTATACAATGAGCAGTTCTTC.

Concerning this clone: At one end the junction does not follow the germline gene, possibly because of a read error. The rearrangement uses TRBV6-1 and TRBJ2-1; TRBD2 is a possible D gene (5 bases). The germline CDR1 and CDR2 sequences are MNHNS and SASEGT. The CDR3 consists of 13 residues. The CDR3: CASSERRESEQFF. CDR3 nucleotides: TGTGCCAGTAGTGAACGTAGGGAGAGTGAGCAGTTCTTC.

DNA of the CDR3: TGTGCCAGCTCACCCTCAGGGGGCGGCGGCTACACCTTC. Protein product: CASSPSGGGGYTF. This chain connects TRBV18 to TRBJ1-2, with 8 nucleotides matching TRBD1. The CDR3 sequence is 13 residues long. With V trimmed by 3 bases and J by 8 bases, 5 bases remained unmatched. Germline CDR1 reads KGHSH; CDR2 reads LQKENI.

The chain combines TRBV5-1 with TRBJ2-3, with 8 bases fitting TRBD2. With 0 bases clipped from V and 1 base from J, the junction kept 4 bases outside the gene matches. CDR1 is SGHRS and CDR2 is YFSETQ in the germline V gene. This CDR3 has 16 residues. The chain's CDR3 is CASSLGLAGRTDTQYF. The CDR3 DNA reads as TGCGCCAGCAGCTTGGGTCTAGCGGGCCGCACAGATACGCAGTATTTT.

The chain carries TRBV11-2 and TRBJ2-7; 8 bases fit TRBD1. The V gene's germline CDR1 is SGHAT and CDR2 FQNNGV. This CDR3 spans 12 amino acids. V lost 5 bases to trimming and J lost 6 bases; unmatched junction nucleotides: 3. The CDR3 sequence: CASSPDRGEQYF. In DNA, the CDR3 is TGTGCCAGCAGCCCCGACAGGGGCGAGCAGTACTTC.

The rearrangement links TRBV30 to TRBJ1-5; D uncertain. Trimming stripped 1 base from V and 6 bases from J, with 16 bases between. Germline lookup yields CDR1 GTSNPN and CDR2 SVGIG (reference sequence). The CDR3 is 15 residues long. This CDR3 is CAWSGAGTVSQPQHF. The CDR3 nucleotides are TGTGCCTGGAGTGGGGCCGGTACTGTGAGTCAGCCCCAGCATTTT.